The 15 T cell receptor beta chains presented below share a single source sample, sequenced in a study of CD8 T cells in ankylosing spondylitis. TCRdb re-called the 5' RACE reads through MiXCR, storing one row per CDR3 protein. The table lists about 140,000 distinct CDR3 sequences, roughly a third of them singletons, with about 6.3% in the top ten. The sequenced sample consisted of synovial fluid, either unsorted or a sorted T cell fraction (not recorded which). The receptors come from a male donor with ankylosing spondylitis.

V usage is TRBV5-1 and J usage is TRBJ2-2; D ambiguous. This CDR3 is built from 14 residues. Germline V gives CDR1 SGHRS, CDR2 YFSETQ. Trimming cost V 6 bases and J 2 bases, with 11 bases left between them. CDR3 sequence: CASTPTDNTGELFF. CDR3 coding DNA: TGCGCCAGCACACCGACTGACAACACCGGGGAGCTGTTTTTT.

This clonotype was observed a few times. V gene TRBV11-2 combines with J gene TRBJ1-5, with D tentatively TRBD1 (6 bases). Per germline, CDR1 SGHAT and CDR2 FQNNGV. This CDR3 is 14 amino acids long. The V gene lost 2 bases and the J gene lost 6 bases, with 11 bases spanning the gap. CDR3 protein: CASSLRQEAQPQHF. Written as DNA, the CDR3 is TGTGCCAGCAGCTTACGACAGGAGGCTCAGCCCCAGCATTTT. Drawing the rest from reference TRBV11-2 and TRBJ1-5, the complete variable domain is EAGVAQSPRYKIIEKRQSVAFWCNPISGHATLYWYQQILGQGPKLLIQFQNNGVVDDSQLPKDRFSAERLKGVDSTLKIQPAKLEDSAVYLCASSLRQEAQPQHFGDGTRLSIL.

V is TRBV4-2 and J is TRBJ1-3; D unresolved. The germline gives CDR1 LGHNA, CDR2 YNFKEQ. The V and J ends lost 1 base and 1 base respectively, with 8 bases between them. This CDR3 spans 15 amino acids. The CDR3 loop reads CASSQGPGSGNTIYF. The CDR3 nucleotides are TGTGCCAGCAGCCAAGGGCCCGGGTCTGGAAACACCATATATTTT.

The chain has TRBV6-5 and TRBJ2-5; D call uncertain. Per germline, CDR1 MNHEY and CDR2 SVGAGI. The CDR3 is 13 residues long. Trimming took 2 bases from V and 5 from J, leaving 9 bases between them. The DNA for the CDR3 is TGTGCCAGCAGTTACGGTCCGATGGAGACCCAGTACTTC. This sequence encodes CASSYGPMETQYF.

This clonotype is termed medium-sized. V gene TRBV7-9 combines with J gene TRBJ1-1, with D perhaps TRBD1 (5 bases). The CDR3 spans 14 residues. V lost 5 bases to trimming and J lost 4 bases, with 14 bases between them. The germline CDR1 and CDR2 sequences are SEHNR and FQNEAQ (reference sequence). The CDR3 DNA reads TGTGCCAGCAGCGCTTCGGGGGGATCCACTGAAGCTTTCTTT. Its protein product is CASSASGGSTEAFF.

This clonotype came up once. The J gene is TRBJ1-5, the V gene TRBV7-2, with a tentative D call TRBD1 (5 bases). The CDR3 contains 15 residues. The V end lost 5 bases, the J end lost 4 bases, and 15 bases lay between the germline ends. Germline-derived CDR1 and CDR2 are SGHTA and FQGNSA. CDR3: CASSPAAGVNQPQHF. The CDR3 DNA sequence: TGTGCCAGCAGCCCCGCCGCGGGGGTGAATCAGCCCCAGCATTTT.

This clonotype was seen only a few times. This chain connects TRBV20-1 to TRBJ1-5; tentatively, D is TRBD1 (5 bases). The CDR3 sequence is 13 residues long. V lost 6 bases, J lost 8 bases, and 17 bases lay in between. The germline CDR1 and CDR2 sequences are DFQATT and SNEGSKA (reference sequence). The CDR3 here is CSAQRDPRKPQHF. In nucleotides, the CDR3 is TGCAGTGCCCAAAGGGACCCAAGAAAGCCCCAGCATTTT.

The J gene is TRBJ2-2, the V gene TRBV5-1, with D possibly being TRBD1 (6 bases). Germline lookup yields CDR1 SGHRS and CDR2 YFSETQ. The CDR3 sequence is 15 residues long. V lost 0 bases to trimming and J lost 4 bases, with 10 bases between them. CDR3 residues: CASSLEQGPTGELFF. The CDR3 DNA is TGCGCCAGCAGCTTGGAACAGGGACCCACCGGGGAGCTGTTTTTT.

This clonotype was observed at least ten times. The chain employs TRBV12-3 or TRBV12-4 and TRBJ1-1, with a possible D match to TRBD1 (6 bases). The CDR3 has 14 residues. Trimming stripped 7 bases from V and 2 bases from J, with 14 bases between. CDR3 bases: TGTGCCAGCAAACAGGGTTTAGAAAACACTGAAGCTTTCTTT. This gives the protein CASKQGLENTEAFF.

The chain employs TRBV19 and TRBJ2-5, with 9 bases that match TRBD2. The germline V gene encodes CDR1 LNHDA and CDR2 SQIVND (reference sequence). The length of the CDR3 is 15 residues. Trimming at V came to 4 bases and at J to 5 bases, leaving 8 bases not matched to a gene. The CDR3 spells CASSTAGGLRETQYF. CDR3 in DNA: TGTGCCAGTAGTACTGCGGGGGGGTTGCGGGAGACCCAGTACTTC.

J is TRBJ2-4 and V is TRBV7-2; 8 bases agree with TRBD2. The CDR3 is 14 residues long. Losses at the gene ends were 3 bases for V and 7 bases for J; bases not matched to a gene: 5. Germline V gene sequence: CDR1 SGHTA, CDR2 FQGNSA. CDR3 sequence (DNA): TGTGCCAGCAGCTTTGGTACTAGCGGTAACATTCAGTACTTC. It codes for CASSFGTSGNIQYF. The full variable domain, with the rest looked up from reference TRBV7-2 and TRBJ2-4, is GAGVSQSPSNKVTEKGKDVELRCDPISGHTALYWYRQSLGQGLEFLIYFQGNSAPDKSGLPSDRFSAERTGGSVSTLTIQRTQQEDSAVYLCASSFGTSGNIQYFGAGTRLSVL.

This sequence joins TRBV20-1 and TRBJ2-3; D unclear. CDR1 and CDR2 (germline): DFQATT, SNEGSKA (reference sequence). V was shortened by 0 bases and J by 4 bases, with 5 bases between the two germline ends. The CDR3 length is 12 residues. The CDR3 DNA follows: TGCAGTGCTAGAGATACCGCAGATACGCAGTATTTT. As protein: CSARDTADTQYF.

This clonotype occurred a few times. The chain joins TRBV5-5 to TRBJ1-2, with D tentatively TRBD1 (6 bases). The CDR3 length is 15 residues. V lost 1 base and J 3 bases, leaving 13 bases between the germline ends. Germline V gene sequence: CDR1 SGHKS, CDR2 YYEKEE (reference sequence). CDR3 in DNA: TGTGCCAGCAGCTTGTGGTACAGGGTGGACTATGGCTACACCTTC. Translating it yields CASSLWYRVDYGYTF.

This chain connects TRBV18 to TRBJ1-1, with no clear D. V dropped 3 bases and J dropped 1 base, with 9 bases sitting between them. The germline CDR1 and CDR2 sequences are KGHSH and LQKENI. CDR3 length equals 14 residues. The CDR3 reads CASSPLEGNTEAFF. Here the CDR3 DNA reads TGTGCCAGCTCACCCTTGGAGGGGAACACTGAAGCTTTCTTT.

This sequence joins TRBV20-1 and TRBJ2-5; 11 bases are a match to TRBD1. The length of the CDR3 is 16 residues. Trimming at V came to 6 bases and at J to 0 bases, leaving 9 bases not matched to a gene. Germline lookup yields CDR1 DFQATT and CDR2 SNEGSKA (reference sequence). CDR3 amino acids: CSAQRSGQGDQETQYF. The CDR3, as DNA: TGCAGTGCCCAGAGGTCGGGACAGGGGGACCAAGAGACCCAGTACTTC.